These T cell receptor beta chains were read from a single sample in a study of blood T cell repertoires in COVID-19. Here immunoSEQ multiplex PCR was the method, and the copy in TCRdb shows in-frame clones only, minus some. The sample lists around 270,000 clones; about 88% were seen once. Input material: peripheral blood. The receptors stem from a man aged 55-75 years who had recovered from COVID-19. CDR3s include the opening cysteine and the closing phenylalanine or tryptophan. The D gene is left open where the match is weak. Part of the rows lack a size; the others show once, few, many or a class for expanded clones.

j_call | v_call | cdr3_length | d_call | clone_size | cdr3_nt | cdr3_aa
TRBJ2-3 | TRBV14 | 13 | . | once | TGTGCCAGCAGCCAAGCAGGCACAGATACGCAGTATTTT | CASSQAGTDTQYF
TRBJ2-7 | TRBV9 | 14 | TRBD2 | . | TGTGCCAGCAGCGCGGCGGGGGTTCCGTACGAGCAGTACTTC | CASSAAGVPYEQYF
TRBJ2-3 | TRBV13 | 15 | . | once | TGTGCCAGCAGCTTACCAGGGAGGACACGGAATACGCAGTATTTT | CASSLPGRTRNTQYF
TRBJ1-1 | TRBV5-4 | 15 | TRBD1 | . | TGTGCCAGCAGCGGACGGACAGGGGCCTACACTGAAGCTTTCTTT | CASSGRTGAYTEAFF
TRBJ2-3 | TRBV9 | 15 | . | . | TGTGCCAGCAGCTTTCGGGACTTAAACTCGAATACGCAGTATTTT | CASSFRDLNSNTQYF
TRBJ1-1 | TRBV7-3 | 17 | . | . | TGTGCCAGCAGCTTAACGCCGTCACAGTTTGCAAACACTGAAGCTTTCTTT | CASSLTPSQFANTEAFF
TRBJ2-4 | TRBV20-1 | 11 | . | . | TGCAGTGCGAGAGATCGGGACATTCAGTACTTC | CSARDRDIQYF
TRBJ2-7 | TRBV11-2 | 16 | . | . | TGTGCCAGCAGCCCCCACCGGAGCGGATCCCCCTACGAGCAGTACTTC | CASSPHRSGSPYEQYF
TRBJ1-2 | TRBV7-8 | 16 | . | few | TGTGCCAGCAGCTCCGCCTTGCGGGGAGGGAAAAATGGCTACACCTTC | CASSSALRGGKNGYTF
TRBJ2-1 | TRBV11-3 | 18 | TRBD2 | . | TGTGCCAGCAGCTTAGGTTTTAGCGGGGGGGTCGCCTACAATGAGCAGTTCTTC | CASSLGFSGGVAYNEQFF
TRBJ2-7 | TRBV3-1/TRBV3-2 | 17 | TRBD2 | . | TGTGCCAGCAGCCAAGATGGGGGACTAGCGGTCGTCCACGAGCAGTACTTC | CASSQDGGLAVVHEQYF
TRBJ2-1 | TRBV5-6 | 18 | TRBD1 | . | TGTGCCAGCAGCTTGGAGGTTTCCAGGGGGCGATACTACAATGAGCAGTTCTTC | CASSLEVSRGRYYNEQFF
TRBJ2-7 | TRBV11-2 | 13 | . | . | TGTGCCAGCAGCGCGGGACCGGTCTACGAGCAGTACTTC | CASSAGPVYEQYF
TRBJ2-1 | TRBV24-1 | 16 | TRBD2 | few | TGTGCCACCAGTGATCCTAGCGGGGGTCGGTACAATGAGCAGTTCTTC | CATSDPSGGRYNEQFF
TRBJ2-7 | TRBV9 | 16 | . | . | TGTGCCAGCAGCGTAGTTCCAAACGCCAGAACGGGCGAGCAGTACTTC | CASSVVPNARTGEQYF
TRBJ2-1 | TRBV5-4 | 15 | TRBD1 | . | TGTGCCAGCAGCTCCCGGGACAGGGACTACAATGAGCAGTTCTTC | CASSSRDRDYNEQFF
TRBJ1-3 | TRBV19 | 14 | . | . | TGTGCCACCCGGCACAGGACCTCTGGAAACACCATATATTTT | CATRHRTSGNTIYF
TRBJ1-1 | TRBV15 | 13 | TRBD1 | once | TGTGCCACCAGCGGGACAGGGGTTGGTGAAGCTTTCTTT | CATSGTGVGEAFF
TRBJ2-7 | TRBV19 | 13 | TRBD2 | . | TGTGCCAGTAGTACGGGGGGTTCCTACGAGCAGTACTTC | CASSTGGSYEQYF
TRBJ2-7 | TRBV5-6 | 14 | . | once | TGTGCCAGCACCCTCTTGGGGCAAAGCTACGAGCAGTACTTC | CASTLLGQSYEQYF
TRBJ1-5 | TRBV7-2 | 15 | . | . | TGTGCCAGCAGCTCTGAGGGTGGAGGCAATCAGCCCCAGCATTTT | CASSSEGGGNQPQHF
TRBJ2-3 | TRBV7-3 | 15 | TRBD1 | . | TGTGCCAGCAGGGCAAGGGACAGGATCGCAGATACGCAGTATTTT | CASRARDRIADTQYF
TRBJ2-7 | TRBV27 | 15 | TRBD2 | few | TGTGCCAGCAGGGGACTAGCGGGGAGCTCCTACGAGCAGTACTTC | CASRGLAGSSYEQYF
TRBJ1-6 | TRBV5-1 | 14 | . | . | TGCGCCAGCAGCTTGCGGGAAGACGGTTCACCCCTCCACTTT | CASSLREDGSPLHF
TRBJ2-7 | TRBV7-2 | 17 | . | . | TGTGCCAGCAGCTTAGGGGGTAGGGCAGGGAGGCAGTACGAGCAGTACTTC | CASSLGGRAGRQYEQYF
TRBJ1-3 | TRBV18 | 19 | . | . | TGTGCCAGCTCACCACTCCCCGGGTCCGGCTCTTGGGCTGGAAACACCATATATTTT | CASSPLPGSGSWAGNTIYF